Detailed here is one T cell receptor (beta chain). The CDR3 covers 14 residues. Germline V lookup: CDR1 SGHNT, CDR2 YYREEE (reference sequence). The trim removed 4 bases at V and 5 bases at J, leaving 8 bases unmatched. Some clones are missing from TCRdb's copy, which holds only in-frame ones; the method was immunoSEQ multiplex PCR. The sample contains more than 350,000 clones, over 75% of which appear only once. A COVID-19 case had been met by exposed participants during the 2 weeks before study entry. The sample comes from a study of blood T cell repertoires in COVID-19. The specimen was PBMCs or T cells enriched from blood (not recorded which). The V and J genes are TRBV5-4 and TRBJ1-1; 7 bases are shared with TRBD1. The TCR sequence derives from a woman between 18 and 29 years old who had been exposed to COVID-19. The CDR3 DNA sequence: TGTGCCAGCAGCACAGACAGGGTCGGGACTGAAGCTTTCTTT. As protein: CASSTDRVGTEAFF.